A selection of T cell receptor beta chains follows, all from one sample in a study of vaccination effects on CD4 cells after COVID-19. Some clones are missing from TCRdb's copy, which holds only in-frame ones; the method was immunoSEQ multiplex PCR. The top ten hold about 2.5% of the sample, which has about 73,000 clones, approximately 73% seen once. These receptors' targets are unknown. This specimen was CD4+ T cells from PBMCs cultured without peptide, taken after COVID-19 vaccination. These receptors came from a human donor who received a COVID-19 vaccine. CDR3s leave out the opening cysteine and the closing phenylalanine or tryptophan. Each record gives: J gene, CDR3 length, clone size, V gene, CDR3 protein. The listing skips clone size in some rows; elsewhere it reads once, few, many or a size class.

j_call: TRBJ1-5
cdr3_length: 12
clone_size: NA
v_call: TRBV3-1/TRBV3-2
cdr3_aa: ASSQVGGGQPQH

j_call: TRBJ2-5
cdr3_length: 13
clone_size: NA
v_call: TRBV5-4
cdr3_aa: ASSARLAPQETQY

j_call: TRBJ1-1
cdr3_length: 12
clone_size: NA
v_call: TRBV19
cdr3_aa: ASRTQYMNTEAF

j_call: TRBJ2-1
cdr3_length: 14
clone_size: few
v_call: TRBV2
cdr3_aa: ASTVGLAGGQAEQF

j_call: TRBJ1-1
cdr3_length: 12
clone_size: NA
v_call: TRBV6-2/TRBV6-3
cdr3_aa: ASSYWTGGTEAF

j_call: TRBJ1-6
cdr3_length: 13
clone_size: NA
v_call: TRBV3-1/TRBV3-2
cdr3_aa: ASSQGHRGDSPLH

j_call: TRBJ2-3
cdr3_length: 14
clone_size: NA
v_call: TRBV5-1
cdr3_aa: ASSLVQSGGTDTQY

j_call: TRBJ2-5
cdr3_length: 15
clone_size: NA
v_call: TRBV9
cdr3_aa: ASSVGQGAQIGETQY

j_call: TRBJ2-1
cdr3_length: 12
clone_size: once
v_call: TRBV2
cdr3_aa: ASSGTGAYNEQF

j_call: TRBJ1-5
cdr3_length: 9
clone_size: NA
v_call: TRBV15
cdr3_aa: ATSRDQPQH

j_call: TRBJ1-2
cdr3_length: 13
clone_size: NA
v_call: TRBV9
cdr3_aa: ASSVGGLLNYGYT

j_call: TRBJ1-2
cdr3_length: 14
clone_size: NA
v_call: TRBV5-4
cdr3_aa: ASSLVNQGANLGYT

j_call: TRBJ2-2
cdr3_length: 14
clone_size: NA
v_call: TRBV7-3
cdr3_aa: ASSLAAGGNTGELF

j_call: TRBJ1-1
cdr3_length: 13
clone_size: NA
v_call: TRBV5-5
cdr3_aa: ASSLRVGWGTEAF

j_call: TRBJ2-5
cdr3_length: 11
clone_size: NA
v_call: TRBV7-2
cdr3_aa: ASSRRPEETQY

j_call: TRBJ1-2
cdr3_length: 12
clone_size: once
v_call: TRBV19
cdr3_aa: ASSIVGTGSGYT

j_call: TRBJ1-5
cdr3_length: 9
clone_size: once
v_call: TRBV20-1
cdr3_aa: SARALGPQH